This T cell receptor (beta chain) came from a study of shared clonotypes between healthy human individuals. Study-wide findings and caveats: Read depth was anticipated to influence clonotype sharing among donors.

A note on this clone: Its target is unknown.

Method: immunoSEQ multiplex PCR; TCRdb's copy keeps in-frame clones and lacks some. The sample carries roughly 1,600,000 clones, approximately 98.5% recorded once. Germline CDR1 and CDR2: SGHTA and FQGNSA. Trimming left V 1 base short and J 4 bases short, with 11 bases between. The CDR3 consists of 14 residues. The sequenced sample consisted of naive CD4+ T cells sorted from blood. As for subset: CD45RA+ positively selected. The sequence derives from a man aged 25 to 40 in good health. The chain carries TRBV7-2 and TRBJ2-7; D possibly matches TRBD1 or TRBD2 (5 bases each). CDR3 DNA: TGTGCCAGCAGCTTAGGTCCCAGGGAGTACGAGCAGTACTTC. As protein: CASSLGPREYEQYF.